The 13 T cell receptor beta chains listed next were all sequenced from one sample in a study of a mutant IDH1 vaccine in newly diagnosed glioma. This table comes from immunoSEQ multiplex PCR, and its TCRdb copy is limited to in-frame clones, with some not included. Here the sample spans approximately 38,000 clones, 75% to 90% being singletons. For these TCRs, the target antigens are not known. Time point in this sample: week 5, during vaccination. Vaccine doses each comprised 300 ug of mutant IDH1 20-mer peptide, with topical imiquimod. The sample consisted of PBMCs, taken from a glioma patient whose treatment included an IDH1 peptide vaccine. Receptors were obtained from a man between 35 and 55 years old with glioma.

The sample holds a few counts of this clone. The J gene is TRBJ1-1, the V gene TRBV29-1, with D hard to call. The CDR3 extends over 13 amino acids. The V gene lost 4 bases and the J gene lost 2 bases, with 11 bases spanning the gap. Germline loops: CDR1 SQVTM, CDR2 ANQGSEA. The CDR3 protein is CSVVLGFNTEAFF. In nucleotides, the CDR3 is TGCAGCGTTGTTTTAGGTTTTAACACTGAAGCTTTCTTT.

The gene calls are TRBV5-6 and TRBJ1-3; TRBD1 matches 8 bases. V was clipped by 0 bases and J by 8 bases; unmatched bases: 7. CDR1 and CDR2 from the germline V gene are SGHDT and YYEEEE. The CDR3 length is 15 residues. The CDR3 region is CASSLGRTGRDTIYF. The CDR3, as DNA: TGTGCCAGCAGCTTGGGAAGGACAGGGAGAGACACCATATATTTT.

The chain is built from TRBV6-5 and TRBJ2-6; D is perhaps TRBD1 (5 bases). The germline V gene has CDR1 MNHEY and CDR2 SVGAGI. Trimming left V 7 bases short and J 2 bases short, with 12 bases between. The CDR3 covers 15 residues. The DNA for the CDR3 is TGTGCCAGCAAATGGACAAGCCCTGGGGCCAACGTCCTGACTTTC. This codes for CASKWTSPGANVLTF.

In its sample, this clone was seen a few times. The chain combines TRBV5-4 with TRBJ2-2; TRBD2 matches 9 bases. Germline CDR1 is SGHNT and CDR2 is YYREEE (reference sequence). V gave up 5 bases and J gave up 6 bases; unmatched junction bases: 8. The CDR3 length is 15 residues. The CDR3 here is CASSRFSGSSGELFF. The CDR3 DNA follows: TGTGCCAGCAGTCGGTTTAGCGGGAGTTCCGGGGAGCTGTTTTTT.

The chain recombines TRBV5-3 with TRBJ2-7; D is perhaps TRBD2 (5 bases). TRBV5-3 is annotated as an ORF whose role is uncertain. The CDR3 is made up of 15 amino acids. Trimming cost V 0 bases and J 2 bases, with 12 bases left between them. This chain's CDR3 is CARSLGPGGTYEQYF. The CDR3 bases are TGTGCCAGAAGCTTGGGGCCAGGAGGTACCTACGAGCAGTACTTC.

The chain joins TRBV2 to TRBJ1-1; D unclear. The germline CDR1 and CDR2 sequences are SNHLY and FYNNEI. V dropped 8 bases and J dropped 0 bases, with 10 bases sitting between them. The CDR3 runs 13 residues. The CDR3 spells CASSAYMNTEAFF. In nucleotides, the CDR3 is TGTGCCAGCTCGGCTTATATGAACACTGAAGCTTTCTTT.

This chain connects TRBV7-9 to TRBJ1-2, with a weak D call TRBD1 (6 bases). Looked up from germline, CDR1 is SEHNR and CDR2 is FQNEAQ (reference sequence). Trimming left V 2 bases short and J 10 bases short, with 20 bases between. The CDR3 is 15 residues long. The CDR3 DNA is TGTGCCAGCAGCTTAATTTCGGGACACATCGGAGACTACACCTTC. It encodes CASSLISGHIGDYTF.

The chain carries TRBV4-3 and TRBJ2-4; tentatively, D is TRBD1 or TRBD2 (5 bases each). The CDR3 totals 14 residues. V lost 1 base and J 7 bases, leaving 11 bases between the germline ends. Germline V gene lookup returns CDR1 LGHNA and CDR2 YSLEER. This CDR3 reads CASSQARGRNIQYF. The CDR3 bases are TGCGCCAGCAGCCAAGCCCGGGGACGGAACATTCAGTACTTC.

This clone has a single count. This chain uses TRBV2 with TRBJ2-7, with TRBD1 matching over 10 bases. CDR1 is SNHLY, CDR2 FYNNEI, per germline. J gave up 2 bases and V 5 bases, and 15 bases lay outside the gene matches. The CDR3 extends over 18 amino acids. The CDR3 loop reads CASSWDGQGGPGPYEQYF. In nucleotides, the CDR3 is TGTGCCAGCAGTTGGGATGGACAGGGGGGACCGGGTCCCTACGAGCAGTACTTC.

V is TRBV7-2 and J is TRBJ2-5, with TRBD1 matching 9 bases. Germline V gives CDR1 SGHTA, CDR2 FQGNSA. The trim removed 3 bases at V and 5 bases at J, leaving 7 bases unmatched. This CDR3 is built from 15 residues. The DNA for the CDR3 is TGTGCCAGCAGCTTCGTATCGGACAGGGGTGAGACCCAGTACTTC. Translating gives CASSFVSDRGETQYF.

The genes are TRBV9 and TRBJ2-5, with D perhaps given as TRBD1 or TRBD2 (5 bases each). This CDR3 is 16 amino acids long. Germline assignment: CDR1 SGDLS and CDR2 YYNGEE. V shed 4 bases and J shed 6 bases, with 22 bases lying between them. CDR3 residues: CASSPTSTGGIQTQYF. The CDR3, as DNA: TGTGCCAGCAGCCCCACATCCACAGGAGGTATACAGACCCAGTACTTC. Combining the CDR3 with reference TRBV9 and TRBJ2-5 gives the whole variable domain DSGVTQTPKHLITATGQRVTLRCSPRSGDLSVYWYQQSLDQGLQFLIQYYNGEERAKGNILERFSAQQFPDLHSELNLSSLELGDSALYFCASSPTSTGGIQTQYFGPGTRLLVL.

The J gene is TRBJ1-2, the V gene TRBV7-2; D is unresolved. Trimming removed 2 bases from V and 7 bases from J, with 11 bases in between. The CDR3 totals 13 residues. Germline assignment: CDR1 SGHTA and CDR2 FQGNSA. CDR3 nucleotides: TGTGCCAGCAGCTTATTTAGGGAACTTGGCTACACCTTC. Amino acid sequence: CASSLFRELGYTF.

J is TRBJ1-4 and V is TRBV9; no definite D call. In germline, CDR1 is SGDLS, CDR2 YYNGEE. The CDR3 contains 14 residues. Trimming took 4 bases from V and 8 from J, leaving 15 bases between them. The CDR3 region is CASSTESVGEKLFF. The CDR3 DNA is TGTGCCAGCAGCACAGAAAGCGTTGGAGAAAAACTGTTTTTT.